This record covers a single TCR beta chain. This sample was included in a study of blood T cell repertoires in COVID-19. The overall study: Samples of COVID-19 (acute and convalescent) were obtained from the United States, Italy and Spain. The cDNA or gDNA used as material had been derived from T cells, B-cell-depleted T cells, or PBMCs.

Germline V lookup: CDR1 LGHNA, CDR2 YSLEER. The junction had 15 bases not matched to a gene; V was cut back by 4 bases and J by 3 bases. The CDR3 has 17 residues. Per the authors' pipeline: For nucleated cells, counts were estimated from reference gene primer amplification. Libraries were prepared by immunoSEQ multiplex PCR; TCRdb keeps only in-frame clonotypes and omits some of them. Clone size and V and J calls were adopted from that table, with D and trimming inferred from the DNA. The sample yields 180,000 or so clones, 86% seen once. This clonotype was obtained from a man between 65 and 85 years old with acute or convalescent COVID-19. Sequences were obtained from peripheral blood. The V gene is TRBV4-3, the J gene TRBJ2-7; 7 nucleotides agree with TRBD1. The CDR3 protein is CASSPRQGRGQGYEQYF. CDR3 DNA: TGCGCCAGCAGCCCTCGACAGGGAAGGGGCCAGGGCTACGAGCAGTACTTC.